The clone carrying this T cell receptor (beta chain) is categorized as large. Its antigen is currently unknown. Four subsets defined by PD-1 and/or TIGIT were sorted from live CD3+CD8+TCRalphabeta+ cells. These data originate in a study of circulating CD8 cells and anti-PD-1 response in melanoma. Overall study context: Of roughly 13 patients, seven got anti-PD-1 first and six had prior therapy. Responders had complete or partial responses; non-responders had stable or progressive disease. General study points: Clonotype sharing was highest between DPOS and TIGIT subsets.

Each library started from roughly 16 ng of total RNA using the QIAseq Immune Repertoire TCR panel. Each CDR3 protein gets one entry after TCRdb re-called the reads with MiXCR. The sample has fewer than 600 distinct CDR3 sequences, 5.9% seen once. Germline CDR1 is MGHDK and CDR2 is SYGVNS. The CDR3 totals 14 residues. After removal of 6 bases from V and 2 bases from J, the junction contained 4 bases not matched to a gene. The TCR comes from a human donor with melanoma. The sequenced sample was CD8+ T cells from PBMCs, obtained at baseline or after one month of anti-PD-1 therapy (not recorded which). The chain uses TRBV25-1 and TRBJ1-3; 7 positions match TRBD1. The CDR3: CASSRDSPGNTIYF. The CDR3 nucleotides read TGTGCCAGCAGCCGGGACAGCCCTGGAAACACCATATATTTT.